Below, one TCR beta chain is given with its context. These data come from a study of cytomegalovirus exposure and HLA in healthy donors. Researchers ran the PCR with 60 Vbeta and 13 Jbeta primers. TCRdb's copy holds only in-frame clones and misses some; the assay was immunoSEQ multiplex PCR. The sample lists 150,000 to 200,000 clones; over 75% were seen once. The CDR3 has 15 residues. Per germline, CDR1 MNHNS and CDR2 SASEGT. The V gene end was trimmed by 3 bases and the J gene end by 6 bases; junction bases not matched to a gene: 3. Sequences were obtained from PBMCs. This TCR was sampled from a girl in the first two years of life in good health and CMV-seronegative. The chain recombines TRBV6-1 with TRBJ1-5, with 12 bases matching TRBD1. The CDR3 DNA follows: TGTGCCAGCAGTGATCGGGACAGGGGGCTTCAGCCCCAGCATTTT. Protein product: CASSDRDRGLQPQHF.